This T cell receptor (beta chain) was recorded in a study of somatic mutations in cytotoxic T cells in rheumatoid arthritis. Note on this clone: Its specificity is unknown.

Assay: immunoSEQ multiplex PCR; the TCRdb copy retains only in-frame clones and omits some. This sample has more than 6,500 clones, with approximately 66% found just once. Study observations and caveats: Healthy controls showed no age-related rise in CD8+ clonality, whereas rheumatoid arthritis patients did.

It was blood donors, around 60% female and with a median age of approximately 59 years (range roughly 21-70), who served as healthy controls. Germline loops: CDR1 MNHEY, CDR2 SVGAGI. The CDR3 sequence is 16 residues long. The V segment lost 0 bases and the J segment 5 bases; nucleotides outside the gene matches: 5. The sequence was collected from a middle-aged man in good health. The chain employs TRBV6-5 and TRBJ1-2, with 11 bases that match TRBD1. The material sequenced was CD8+ T cells sorted from blood. The CDR3 DNA reads TGTGCCAGCAGTTACTCGAGGACAGGGGGCAGTTATGGCTACACCTTC. This gives the protein CASSYSRTGGSYGYTF.